This passage covers 27 T cell receptor beta chains from one sample sequenced in a study of blood T cell repertoires in COVID-19. Sequencing used immunoSEQ multiplex PCR; TCRdb keeps in-frame clones, though not all of them. The sample has some 200,000 clones; around 87% are singletons. Sequencing used peripheral blood. These TCRs come from a woman in her seventies with COVID-19, enrolled during active disease.

The rearrangement uses TRBV7-2 and TRBJ2-7, with a possible D match to TRBD1 (5 bases). The CDR3 runs to 15 residues. Germline CDR1 SGHTA, CDR2 FQGNSA. V was pared by 5 bases and J by 2 bases, with 16 bases between. The CDR3 protein is CASSLLVAGPYEQYF. DNA of the CDR3: TGTGCCAGCAGCCTCCTCGTGGCAGGGCCCTACGAGCAGTACTTC.

The genes are TRBV27 and TRBJ2-6; D is possibly TRBD1 (5 bases). The ends were cut back, 5 bases at V and 1 base at J, with 9 bases in the middle. This CDR3 spans 15 amino acids. The germline V gene encodes CDR1 MNHEY and CDR2 SMNVEV (reference sequence). The DNA of the CDR3 is TGTGCCAGCAGTGCGGACATATCTGGGGCCAACGTCCTGACTTTC. Encoded protein: CASSADISGANVLTF.

This clone has just one count. V gene TRBV2 combines with J gene TRBJ1-4; D is ambiguous. The germline V gene has CDR1 SNHLY and CDR2 FYNNEI. The CDR3 is made up of 15 amino acids. Trimming left V 6 bases short and J 3 bases short, with 14 bases between. Here the CDR3 reads CASRARGLANEKLFF. As DNA, the CDR3 is TGTGCCAGCAGGGCCCGGGGTCTCGCTAATGAAAAACTGTTTTTT.

This clone has a single count. This chain links TRBV7-6 with TRBJ1-3; a possible D gene is TRBD1 (5 bases). V was shortened by 0 bases and J by 4 bases, with 13 bases between the two germline ends. CDR3 length: 16 residues. Germline CDR1 SGHVS, CDR2 FNYEAQ. In nucleotides, the CDR3 is TGTGCCAGCAGCTTAGCGCCGGCAGGGAACGGAAACACCATATATTTT. Translating gives CASSLAPAGNGNTIYF.

The chain couples TRBV9 to TRBJ2-5, with 8 bases identical to TRBD2. The CDR3 length is 13 residues. Germline V gene lookup returns CDR1 SGDLS and CDR2 YYNGEE. V lost 3 bases, J lost 4 bases, and 2 bases stayed unmatched. The CDR3 spells CASSEGLAETQYF. DNA for the CDR3: TGTGCCAGCAGCGAAGGACTAGCAGAGACCCAGTACTTC.

The chain carries TRBV30 and TRBJ1-3; tentative D call: TRBD1 (6 bases). Trimming stripped 1 base from V and 0 bases from J, with 13 bases between. Germline values: CDR1 GTSNPN, CDR2 SVGIG (reference sequence). The CDR3 is 16 residues long. DNA for the CDR3: TGTGCCTGGAGTGGAACAGGGTTCTCCTCTGGAAACACCATATATTTT. Translation: CAWSGTGFSSGNTIYF.

The table lists this clone with a few counts. J is TRBJ1-1 and V is TRBV30; D gene ambiguous. V was cut by 0 bases and J by 6 bases, with 17 bases left in between. Germline CDR1 and CDR2: GTSNPN and SVGIG (reference sequence). The CDR3 spans 15 residues. Here the CDR3 DNA reads TGTGCCTGGAGTGTACGCGGAGGGAGAAGGGCTGAAGCTTTCTTT. Translation gives CAWSVRGGRRAEAFF.

This clone has a handful of counts. The chain is built from TRBV10-3 and TRBJ2-3; 14 bases align to TRBD2. Germline CDR1 is ENHRY and CDR2 is SYGVKD. The CDR3 sequence is 16 residues long. Trimming cost V 7 bases and J 6 bases; bases outside gene matches: 9. The CDR3 nucleotides are TGTGCCATCACCTCGGGACTAGCGGGAGTCGCCGATACGCAGTATTTT. Amino acid sequence: CAITSGLAGVADTQYF.

The genes are TRBV27 and TRBJ1-2; unclear D gene. The V gene's germline CDR1 is MNHEY and CDR2 SMNVEV (reference sequence). The CDR3 loop spans 15 amino acids. Deletions cut 5 bases from V and 7 bases from J, with 20 bases between. The CDR3 nucleotides are TGTGCCAGCAGTCCTTCAAGGCCGGGAGTGAGTGGCTACACCTTC. This sequence encodes CASSPSRPGVSGYTF.

The chain has TRBV2 and TRBJ2-5, with 12 bases fitting TRBD2. This CDR3 comprises 15 residues. Germline trimming cut 6 bases from V and 5 bases from J; bases unmatched to any gene: 7. Germline assignment: CDR1 SNHLY and CDR2 FYNNEI. The CDR3 DNA follows: TGTGCCAGCAGCCCGGGGACTAGCGGGTCGGAGACCCAGTACTTC. Its translation: CASSPGTSGSETQYF.

The CDR3 bases are TGTGCCAGCACGACGCCCGGGACACCCAAAGCTAACTATGGCTACACCTTC. Translation gives CASTTPGTPKANYGYTF. The chain is built from TRBV2 and TRBJ1-2, with D maybe TRBD1 (6 bases). The V end was cut by 7 bases, the J end by 0 bases, with 21 bases between. The CDR3 spans 17 residues. The germline V gene encodes CDR1 SNHLY and CDR2 FYNNEI.

The chain employs TRBV10-3 and TRBJ1-4; 7 bases are shared with TRBD1. Germline assignment: CDR1 ENHRY and CDR2 SYGVKD. Trimming cost V 6 bases and J 4 bases; bases outside gene matches: 8. This CDR3 region has 15 residues. The CDR3 DNA follows: TGTGCCATCAGCCCTAGACAGGGCGGTAATGAAAAACTGTTTTTT. Its protein product is CAISPRQGGNEKLFF.

V usage is TRBV7-2 and J usage is TRBJ2-3; no reliable D call. The CDR3 is 13 residues long. The germline V gene encodes CDR1 SGHTA and CDR2 FQGNSA. V was trimmed by 0 bases and J by 5 bases, leaving 6 bases between them. DNA of the CDR3: TGTGCCAGCAGCTTAGCTGCTAAAGATACGCAGTATTTT. Translated: CASSLAAKDTQYF.

The table lists this clone with a few counts. The rearrangement links TRBV5-1 to TRBJ2-7, with TRBD2 matching over 7 bases. The CDR3 is made up of 14 amino acids. V was pared by 4 bases and J by 4 bases, with 8 bases of the junction left unmatched. Per the germline V gene, CDR1 is SGHRS and CDR2 is YFSETQ. The CDR3 DNA sequence: TGCGCCAGCAGCCTAAGAGGACTAGGGTACGAGCAGTACTTC. It yields the protein CASSLRGLGYEQYF.

The J gene is TRBJ2-4, the V gene TRBV19; a weak D match, TRBD1 (6 bases). V was shortened by 5 bases and J by 0 bases, with 14 bases between the two germline ends. Per germline, CDR1 LNHDA and CDR2 SQIVND (reference sequence). The length of the CDR3 is 16 residues. The CDR3 nucleotides read TGTGCCAGTAGTCCTGGACAGCGAATAGCCAAAAACATTCAGTACTTC. It encodes CASSPGQRIAKNIQYF.

The CDR3 DNA reads TGTGCCAGCGCGGCCGGGTTCACAGATACGCAGTATTTT. As protein: CASAAGFTDTQYF. The J gene is TRBJ2-3, the V gene TRBV7-3; D ambiguous. This CDR3 region has 13 residues. Trimming shortened V by 8 bases and J by 2 bases, and 11 bases separated the two germline ends. Germline V gene lookup returns CDR1 SGHTA and CDR2 FQGTGA.

V usage is TRBV28 and J usage is TRBJ1-4, with TRBD1 as a possible D gene (5 bases). This CDR3 contains 15 residues. From germline, CDR1 is MDHEN and CDR2 SYDVKM. Trimming pared 6 bases from V and 5 bases from J, leaving 16 bases between. The CDR3 nucleotides are TGTGCCAGCAGCCCTATTCCACAGGCAAATGAAAAACTGTTTTTT. Amino acids: CASSPIPQANEKLFF.

The V call is TRBV18, the J call TRBJ2-5; no clear D gene. CDR1 and CDR2 (germline): KGHSH, LQKENI. V was trimmed by 3 bases and J by 4 bases, leaving 18 bases between them. This CDR3 is built from 16 residues. CDR3 nucleotide sequence: TGTGCCAGCTCACCGGAAATCGGTTGGGCCCCAGAGACCCAGTACTTC. Amino acids: CASSPEIGWAPETQYF.

This clone appeared a single time. The J gene is TRBJ1-2, the V gene TRBV27, with TRBD1 matching over 8 bases. Germline V gene lookup returns CDR1 MNHEY and CDR2 SMNVEV (reference sequence). V was pared by 4 bases and J by 8 bases, with 9 bases of the junction left unmatched. The CDR3 contains 14 residues. Written as DNA, the CDR3 is TGTGCCAGCAGTTCGCTGGACAGGGTTGGGGGCTACACCTTC. Amino acids: CASSSLDRVGGYTF.

The CDR3 protein is CASSAESGNNEQFF. For the CDR3, the DNA is TGTGCCAGCAGTGCCGAGTCCGGGAACAATGAGCAGTTCTTC. The gene calls are TRBV6-4 and TRBJ2-1, with D possibly matching TRBD2 (5 bases). Germline CDR1 MRHNA, CDR2 SNTAGT. CDR3 length equals 14 residues. V was cut by 4 bases and J by 5 bases, with 12 bases left in between.

The CDR3 DNA is TGTGCCAGCAGTGCAGGCTACGAGCAGTACTTC. As protein: CASSAGYEQYF. The chain joins TRBV6-4 to TRBJ2-7, with D hard to call. Germline V CDR1 and CDR2: MRHNA, SNTAGT. There are 11 residues in the CDR3. V was shortened by 4 bases and J by 3 bases, with 4 bases between the two germline ends.

This clone was counted a single time. The V gene is TRBV28, the J gene TRBJ2-3; D call uncertain. CDR1 MDHEN and CDR2 SYDVKM come from the germline V gene. Deletions cut 2 bases from V and 6 bases from J, with 15 bases between. The CDR3 runs 15 residues. CDR3 amino acids: CASSLGSPQPDTQYF. The CDR3 bases are TGTGCCAGCAGTTTAGGATCCCCACAGCCTGATACGCAGTATTTT.

This clone was counted a few times. This rearrangement joins TRBV7-9 to TRBJ1-3; 9 bases are shared with TRBD1. Trimming cost V 5 bases and J 4 bases; bases outside gene matches: 3. Germline V lookup: CDR1 SEHNR, CDR2 FQNEAQ (reference sequence). The CDR3 sequence is 14 residues long. This CDR3 reads CASSRDRVGNTIYF. CDR3 in DNA: TGTGCCAGCAGCCGGGACAGGGTCGGAAACACCATATATTTT.

This chain uses TRBV2 with TRBJ2-1; tentatively, D is TRBD1 (6 bases). The V end was cut by 5 bases, the J end by 12 bases, with 14 bases between. The CDR3 consists of 12 residues. Looked up from germline, CDR1 is SNHLY and CDR2 is FYNNEI. In DNA, the CDR3 is TGTGCCAGCAGTCAACAGGGAAGCGGGCAGTTCTTC. This gives the protein CASSQQGSGQFF.

The CDR3 sequence is CASSAIIQVPFYGYTF. The CDR3 region has the DNA TGTGCCAGCAGTGCCATCATCCAGGTACCATTCTATGGCTACACCTTC. The chain carries TRBV6-1 and TRBJ1-2; D is undetermined. The V and J ends lost 4 bases and 4 bases respectively, with 19 bases between them. CDR3 length equals 16 residues. In germline, CDR1 is MNHNS, CDR2 SASEGT.

This rearrangement joins TRBV10-3 to TRBJ1-5, with 8 bases aligning to TRBD1. With 10 bases clipped from V and 2 bases from J, the junction kept 7 bases outside the gene matches. This CDR3 region has 14 residues. Looked up from germline, CDR1 is ENHRY and CDR2 is SYGVKD. The CDR3 nucleotides are TGTGCCACGACAGGGGTTGATGGCAATCAGCCCCAGCATTTT. This gives the protein CATTGVDGNQPQHF.

The rearrangement uses TRBV30 and TRBJ1-2, with 7 bases aligning to TRBD1. Per the germline V gene, CDR1 is GTSNPN and CDR2 is SVGIG (reference sequence). This CDR3 region has 13 residues. V gave up 5 bases and J gave up 4 bases; unmatched junction bases: 7. The DNA of the CDR3 is TGTGCCTGGGAGAGGGGGCGAAGCTATGGCTACACCTTC. It specifies CAWERGRSYGYTF.